These T cell receptor beta chains were read from a single sample in a study of T cells in Graves' hyperthyroidism and ophthalmopathy. TCRdb independently ran MiXCR on the multiplex PCR reads; one entry per CDR3 protein. The table lists 500,000 to 750,000 distinct CDR3 sequences, around a sixth of them singletons. The sample consisted of blood. Receptor source: a woman under 40 with Graves' hyperthyroidism. The CDR3 runs from the conserved cysteine through the conserved F or W. D genes are given only for firm matches. Only part of the rows carry a size: once, few, many, or a class if the clone is expanded.

>TRBJ2-3|TRBV6-4|.|TRBD2
TGTGCCAGCGGGGGGAGGGGTGCAGATACGCAGTATTTT
CASGGRGADTQYF
>TRBJ2-2|TRBV7-2|many|.
TGTGCCAGCATTCGGGCCGGGGGGACAGGGAACACCGGGGAGCTGTTTTTT
CASIRAGGTGNTGELFF
>TRBJ2-3|TRBV6-1|many|.
TGTGCCAGCAGTGAAGTGCTGGTAGATACGCAGTATTTT
CASSEVLVDTQYF
>TRBJ1-1|TRBV18|many|.
TGTGCCAGCTCACTAACACCTAACACTGAAGCTTTCTTT
CASSLTPNTEAFF
>TRBJ1-2|TRBV20-1|.|.
TGCAGTGCTAGAGATTCGCGAAACCCCAGAAAGGGGGGCTATGGCTACACCTTC
CSARDSRNPRKGGYGYTF
>TRBJ2-2|TRBV12-3/TRBV12-4|many|.
TGTGCCAGCAGTTTCTCAATATCTAGCACGAACACCGGGGAGCTGTTTTTT
CASSFSISSTNTGELFF
>TRBJ2-5|TRBV2|many|TRBD2
TGTGCCAGCAGCGAACTAGCGGGAGAAAGGAAGTACTTC
CASSELAGERKYF
>TRBJ2-2|TRBV29-1|.|.
TGCAGCGGGGTCGGGGGAGACACCGGGGAGCTGTTTTTT
CSGVGGDTGELFF
>TRBJ2-7|TRBV20-1|many|TRBD2
TGCAGTGCTAGTGCTAGCGGGAGTTGGTACGAGCAGTACTTC
CSASASGSWYEQYF
>TRBJ2-3|TRBV7-9|.|TRBD2
TGTGCCAGCAGCCTTGGACTAGCGGGAGGTTTAGATACGCAGTATTTT
CASSLGLAGGLDTQYF
>TRBJ2-4|TRBV9|few|.
TGTGCCAGCAGCGTTCAGCAGGACTTTTTAGGCATTCAGTACTTC
CASSVQQDFLGIQYF
>TRBJ2-2|TRBV11-2|many|.
TGTGCCAGCAGGCCGAACACCGGGGAGCTGTTTTTT
CASRPNTGELFF
>TRBJ2-3|TRBV9|.|TRBD2
TGTGCCAGCAGCCCTCGCCCCTCGACTAGCGGGAGGCCCCTCTCCACAGATACGCAGTATTTT
CASSPRPSTSGRPLSTDTQYF